This T cell receptor (beta chain) was identified in a study of cytotoxic CD8 clonotypes in ibrutinib-treated CLL. Repertoires were generated with immunoSEQ multiplex PCR, while TCRdb's copy carries only in-frame clones and drops some. Of some 150,000 clones listed, 80% are singletons. There are 14 residues in the CDR3. Germline CDR1 SGHAT, CDR2 FQNNGV. Trimming removed 4 bases from V and 2 bases from J; junction bases left unmatched: 5. The sample here was PBMCs, taken after 36 months of ibrutinib treatment. The rearrangement links TRBV11-2 to TRBJ2-7; 7 bases line up with TRBD2. This TCR came from a human donor with chronic lymphocytic leukemia. As DNA, the CDR3 is TGTGCCAGCAGCTGGGGGGACTACCCCTACGAGCAGTACTTC. Protein: CASSWGDYPYEQYF.